This T cell receptor (beta chain) was identified in a study of identifying expanded T cells in peripheral blood. The study, taken as a whole, reports: About 1.2 clones differed between technical replicates, versus approximately 16 and 20 over time.

Comments on this clone: Its antigen is still unknown.

The method was immunoSEQ multiplex PCR; TCRdb's version includes in-frame clones alone and lacks a portion of them. Among about 89,000 clones listed, about nine tenths were seen once. Germline CDR1 SGHTA, CDR2 FQGNSA. Trimming took 3 bases from V and 9 from J; bases not matched to a gene: 13. The CDR3 loop spans 16 amino acids. This clonotype was obtained from a person between 18 and 69 years old in good health. Sequenced material: blood. The gene calls are TRBV7-2 and TRBJ2-5; 10 bases align to TRBD2. The chain's CDR3 is CASSLGRTSGGGAQYF. The CDR3 DNA reads as TGTGCCAGCAGCTTGGGCCGGACTAGCGGAGGGGGTGCCCAGTACTTC.